This T cell receptor (beta chain) is drawn from a study of cytomegalovirus exposure and HLA in healthy donors. Study conclusions and caveats: In vitro assays verified that a few CMV-associated chains recognized CMV antigens specifically. Most sequenced TCRs were rare (though some public TCRs occurred in many donors).

Samples came from healthy bone marrow donors. The V and J ends lost 5 bases and 5 bases respectively, with 23 bases between them. There are 17 residues in the CDR3. Germline values: CDR1 SGHRS, CDR2 YFSETQ. As regards this clone: Its antigen is unidentified.

The PCR was carried out with 60 Vbeta primers and 13 Jbeta primers. Sequenced by immunoSEQ multiplex PCR; TCRdb stores in-frame clones only, minus some. The table has 120,000 or so clones, around 81% seen once; the top ten hold roughly 1.2%. Input material: PBMCs. The chain joins TRBV5-1 to TRBJ2-1; TRBD2 might be the D (5 bases). The receptor's source is a female donor in good health and CMV-seronegative. CDR3 region: CASRAFRGPTRNNEQFF. CDR3 nucleotides: TGCGCCAGCAGGGCCTTTCGAGGGCCCACCCGGAACAATGAGCAGTTCTTC. The full variable domain, its missing parts supplied by reference TRBV5-1 and TRBJ2-1, is KAGVTQTPRYLIKTRGQQVTLSCSPISGHRSVSWYQQTPGQGLQFLFEYFSETQRNKGNFPGRFSGRQFSNSRSEMNVSTLELGDSALYLCASRAFRGPTRNNEQFFGPGTRLTVL.